Below, 6 T cell receptor beta chains from the same sample are listed, as sequenced in a study of blood T cell repertoires in COVID-19. Generated by immunoSEQ multiplex PCR, the TCRdb table keeps only in-frame clones and is missing some. The sample includes roughly 170,000 clones, around 85% of them seen just once. Sequences were obtained from PBMCs or T cells enriched from blood (not recorded which). These TCRs come from a woman between 40 and 50 years old with acute COVID-19.

The rearrangement joins TRBV4-1 to TRBJ2-3; D is possibly TRBD2 (6 bases). This CDR3 is 15 amino acids long. With 0 bases removed from V and 4 bases from J, the gap between germline ends came to 11 bases. From germline, CDR1 is MGHRA and CDR2 YSYEKL. For the CDR3, the DNA is TGCGCCAGCAGCCAAGAAGTCGGGAGACCAGATACGCAGTATTTT. Its translation is CASSQEVGRPDTQYF.

The chain is built from TRBV19 and TRBJ1-1, with D possibly TRBD1 on 5 matching bases. The CDR3 consists of 15 residues. Germline V gives CDR1 LNHDA, CDR2 SQIVND (reference sequence). Between the trimmed V and J ends, which lost 2 bases and 3 bases, there was a span of 13 bases. CDR3 region: CASSIMGGVDTEAFF. The CDR3 coding sequence is TGTGCCAGTAGTATAATGGGGGGAGTCGACACTGAAGCTTTCTTT.

The chain carries TRBV11-3 and TRBJ2-7, with TRBD2 identical over 8 bases. Germline V gene sequence: CDR1 SGHNT, CDR2 YENEEA. The CDR3 totals 13 residues. Trimming cost V 2 bases and J 4 bases; bases outside gene matches: 1. The CDR3 bases are TGTGCCAGCAGCTTACTAGCGGGTTACGAGCAGTACTTC. Residues: CASSLLAGYEQYF.

This rearrangement joins TRBV5-1 to TRBJ2-2; weak D call: TRBD2 (5 bases). Trimming removed 2 bases from V and 2 bases from J, with 19 bases in between. Germline V gene lookup returns CDR1 SGHRS and CDR2 YFSETQ. The CDR3 runs 18 residues. CDR3 sequence (DNA): TGCGCCAGCAGCTTAGGGCCCCGAGGGAGCGGCAACACCGGGGAGCTGTTTTTT. It is translated as CASSLGPRGSGNTGELFF.

The V and J genes are TRBV7-2 and TRBJ2-2, with 7 bases matching TRBD2. Germline V gene data show CDR1 as SGHTA and CDR2 as FQGNSA. The CDR3 runs to 16 residues. V lost 1 base to trimming and J lost 5 bases; unmatched junction nucleotides: 7. For the CDR3, the DNA is TGTGCCAGCAGCTTAGTGGCGGGAGTGGGAACCGGGGAGCTGTTTTTT. Its protein is CASSLVAGVGTGELFF.

The chain couples TRBV30 to TRBJ1-5, with 7 bases that match TRBD1. With 5 bases clipped from V and 4 bases from J, the junction kept 2 bases outside the gene matches. The CDR3 covers 12 residues. Per the germline V gene, CDR1 is GTSNPN and CDR2 is SVGIG (reference sequence). CDR3 nucleotide sequence: TGTGCCTGGGGGGACAGAAATCAGCCCCAGCATTTT. Residues: CAWGDRNQPQHF.